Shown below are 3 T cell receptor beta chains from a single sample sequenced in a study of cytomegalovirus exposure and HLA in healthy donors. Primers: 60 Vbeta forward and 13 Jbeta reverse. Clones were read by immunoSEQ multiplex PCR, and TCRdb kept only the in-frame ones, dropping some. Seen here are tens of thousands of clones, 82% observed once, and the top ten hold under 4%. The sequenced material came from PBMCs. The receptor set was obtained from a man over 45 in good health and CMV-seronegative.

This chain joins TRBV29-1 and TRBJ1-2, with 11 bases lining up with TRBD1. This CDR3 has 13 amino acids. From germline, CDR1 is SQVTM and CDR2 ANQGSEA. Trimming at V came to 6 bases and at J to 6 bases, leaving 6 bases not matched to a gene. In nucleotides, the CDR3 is TGCAGCGTGGGGACAGGGGGGTCTGATGGCTACACCTTC. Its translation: CSVGTGGSDGYTF.

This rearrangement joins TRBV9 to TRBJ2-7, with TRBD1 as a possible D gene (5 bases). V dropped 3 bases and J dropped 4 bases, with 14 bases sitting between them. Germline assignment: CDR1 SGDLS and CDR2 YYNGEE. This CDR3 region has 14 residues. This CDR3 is CASSGGPLSYEQYF. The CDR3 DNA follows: TGTGCCAGCAGCGGGGGCCCCCTCTCTTACGAGCAGTACTTC.

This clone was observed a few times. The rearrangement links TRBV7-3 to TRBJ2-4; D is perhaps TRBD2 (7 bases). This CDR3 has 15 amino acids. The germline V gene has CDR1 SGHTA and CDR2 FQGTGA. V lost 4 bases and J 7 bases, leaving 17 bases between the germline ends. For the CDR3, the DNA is TGTGCCAGCAGCTCAGGGGAGGGCCTAAGGAACATTCAGTACTTC. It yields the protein CASSSGEGLRNIQYF.